Each of the 14 T cell receptor beta chains below was sequenced from the same sample in a study of CD8 T cells in ankylosing spondylitis. These receptors are not linked to any known antigen. Study-level findings and limits: Characteristic, it appeared, of ankylosing spondylitis blood was a TCR beta motif of roughly eight highly homologous variants.

TCRdb analysed the 5' RACE reads with MiXCR anew, one entry per CDR3 protein. The data show 200,000 to 250,000 distinct CDR3 sequences, with about 7% seen just once and 12% to 15% held by the top ten. The sample consisted of blood, either unsorted or a sorted T cell fraction (not recorded which). The receptors derive from a male donor with ankylosing spondylitis.

The chain links TRBV7-9 to TRBJ2-1; no clear D gene. CDR3 length: 13 residues. Germline V gene data show CDR1 as SEHNR and CDR2 as FQNEAQ (reference sequence). V was cut by 5 bases and J by 7 bases, with 12 bases left in between. CDR3 sequence reads: CASSRALGNEQFF. The DNA for the CDR3 is TGTGCCAGCAGCCGGGCGTTAGGGAATGAGCAGTTCTTC.

This rearrangement joins TRBV19 to TRBJ1-2, with D perhaps matching TRBD1 (5 bases). The V gene's germline CDR1 is LNHDA and CDR2 SQIVND (reference sequence). V was trimmed by 9 bases and J by 4 bases, leaving 24 bases between them. The CDR3 covers 16 residues. The CDR3 sequence is CASIQDSRHPIYGYTF. As DNA, the CDR3 is TGTGCCAGCATACAGGACTCCCGGCACCCTATCTATGGCTACACCTTC.

This clonotype showed up just a few times. This chain links TRBV7-8 with TRBJ2-5, with no clear D. Germline V gene data show CDR1 as SGHVS and CDR2 as FQNEAQ. With 5 bases removed from V and 7 bases from J, the gap between germline ends came to 14 bases. CDR3 length equals 13 residues. CDR3 DNA: TGTGCCAGCAGCCTCGGAATGAAAGGGACCCAGTACTTC. Its protein product is CASSLGMKGTQYF. The variable domain in full, completed from reference TRBV7-8 and TRBJ2-5, reads GAGVSQSPRYKVAKRGQDVALRCDPISGHVSLFWYQQALGQGPEFLTYFQNEAQLDKSGLPSDRFFAERPEGSVSTLKIQRTQQEDSAVYLCASSLGMKGTQYFGPGTRLLVL.

The V and J genes are TRBV30 and TRBJ1-4; 7 positions agree with TRBD1. The germline CDR1 and CDR2 sequences are GTSNPN and SVGIG (reference sequence). Unmatched junction bases numbered 8, after V lost 6 bases and J lost 10 bases. The CDR3 sequence is 12 residues long. The CDR3 protein is CACQQGNGKLFF. DNA of the CDR3: TGTGCCTGCCAACAGGGGAACGGAAAACTGTTTTTT.

This clonotype was observed at least ten times. V usage is TRBV29-1 and J usage is TRBJ1-3, with 7 positions matching TRBD1. Germline V lookup: CDR1 SQVTM, CDR2 ANQGSEA. V lost 4 bases to trimming and J lost 0 bases; unmatched junction nucleotides: 6. This CDR3 region has 15 residues. CDR3 coding DNA: TGCAGCGTTGCGGGACAGACCAGCTCTGGAAACACCATATATTTT. Its translation: CSVAGQTSSGNTIYF.

There are many counts of this clonotype. The chain combines TRBV12-3 or TRBV12-4 with TRBJ2-1; a possible D gene is TRBD1 (6 bases). Trimming shortened V by 8 bases and J by 3 bases, and 8 bases separated the two germline ends. The CDR3 consists of 12 residues. CDR3 protein: CASEGGYNEQFF. Here the CDR3 DNA reads TGTGCCAGCGAAGGGGGCTACAATGAGCAGTTCTTC.

This clonotype was detected ten times or more. The V call is TRBV12-3 or TRBV12-4, the J call TRBJ2-1; D gene uncertain. V was shortened by 7 bases and J by 1 base, with 2 bases between the two germline ends. The CDR3 length is 11 residues. This CDR3 reads CASTSYNEQFF. CDR3 DNA sequence: TGTGCCAGCACGTCCTACAATGAGCAGTTCTTC.

This clonotype appeared a few times. The CDR3 DNA reads TGTGCCAGCAGCTTCGCTTCGGGGGCCTACGAGCAGTACTTC. It translates to CASSFASGAYEQYF. The chain employs TRBV7-2 and TRBJ2-7; a weak D match, TRBD2 (6 bases). The CDR3 totals 14 residues. Germline V gives CDR1 SGHTA, CDR2 FQGNSA. V lost 3 bases and J lost 2, with 11 bases in between.

This clonotype was picked up many times. The gene calls are TRBV6-6 and TRBJ2-7, with D maybe TRBD1 (6 bases). CDR1 MNHNY and CDR2 SVGAGI come from the germline V gene (reference sequence). V was pared by 0 bases and J by 7 bases, with 7 bases between. The CDR3 totals 12 residues. CDR3 bases: TGTGCCAGCAGTTACTCAGGGGGTGAGCAGTACTTC. Translation gives CASSYSGGEQYF.

This clonotype appeared many times. The chain carries TRBV9 and TRBJ2-7; TRBD1 matches 9 bases. V was pared by 4 bases and J by 3 bases, with 11 bases of the junction left unmatched. The V gene's germline CDR1 is SGDLS and CDR2 YYNGEE. There are 16 residues in the CDR3. Here the CDR3 DNA reads TGTGCCAGCAGCTCACCATCCCGGGACAGGGTCTACGAGCAGTACTTC. As protein: CASSSPSRDRVYEQYF.

This clonotype was counted many times. The V gene is TRBV12-3 or TRBV12-4, the J gene TRBJ1-6; no clear D. The V end was cut by 4 bases, the J end by 10 bases, with 14 bases between. The CDR3 is 14 amino acids. Written as DNA, the CDR3 is TGTGCCAGCAGTTCCCGACCGGTCGGCTCACCCCTCCACTTT. Protein product: CASSSRPVGSPLHF.

This clonotype was observed many times. This sequence joins TRBV6-6 and TRBJ1-3; D unclear. CDR1 and CDR2 from the germline V gene are MNHNY and SVGAGI (reference sequence). V gave up 2 bases and J gave up 8 bases, with 7 bases separating them. This CDR3 contains 12 residues. The CDR3 spells CASSYESDTIYF. Here the CDR3 DNA reads TGTGCCAGCAGTTACGAGTCGGACACCATATATTTT.

This clonotype was recorded many times. The genes are TRBV3-1 and TRBJ1-2, with 8 bases identical to TRBD1. CDR3 size: 16 residues. Germline CDR1 is LGHDT and CDR2 is YNNKEL (reference sequence). V lost 4 bases to trimming and J lost 3 bases; unmatched junction nucleotides: 10. The CDR3 sequence: CASSPGTGGLYYGYTF. CDR3 nucleotides: TGTGCCAGCAGCCCGGGGACAGGCGGATTGTACTATGGCTACACCTTC.

At least ten counts were recorded for this clonotype. The chain couples TRBV25-1 to TRBJ2-1; possibly TRBD1 for D (5 bases). The CDR3 is 14 residues long. The V and J ends lost 5 bases and 8 bases respectively, with 16 bases between them. In germline, CDR1 is MGHDK, CDR2 SYGVNS. CDR3 in amino acids: CASSHTEGDHEQFF. In nucleotides, the CDR3 is TGTGCCAGCAGTCACACGGAAGGGGATCATGAGCAGTTCTTC.